This TCR beta chain was documented in a study of cytomegalovirus exposure and HLA in healthy donors. Concerning this clone: Its antigen is unknown.

Trimming left V 7 bases short and J 1 base short, with 32 bases between. The CDR3 contains 20 residues. Germline CDR1 is LNHDA and CDR2 is SQIVND (reference sequence). The repertoire was sequenced with immunoSEQ multiplex PCR; TCRdb's copy has only in-frame clones and lacks some. This table holds roughly 98,000 clones, roughly 87% found once. The study's findings and limits: Cytomegalovirus status, reportedly, was diagnosed with high specificity and sensitivity by the classifier.

Sequenced material: PBMCs. The source of this sequence is a woman in her twenties or thirties in good health and CMV-seronegative. V is TRBV19 and J is TRBJ2-7; weak D call: TRBD2 (6 bases). CDR3 in amino acids: CASTPGYMSRAGTSSYEQYF. In DNA, the CDR3 is TGTGCCAGTACCCCCGGTTATATGAGTAGAGCGGGTACTTCGTCCTACGAGCAGTACTTC.